Listed below are T cell receptor beta chains from one sample, sequenced in a study of shared clonotypes between healthy human individuals. Assay: immunoSEQ multiplex PCR; the TCRdb copy retains only in-frame clones and omits some. This table holds some 2,000,000 clones, about 95% found once. Sequenced material: naive CD8+ T cells sorted from blood. The receptors shown here come from a man younger than 30 in good health. Both conserved end residues are part of each CDR3. The D gene is left open where the match is weak. The listing skips clone size in some rows; elsewhere it reads once, few, many or a size class.

v_gene,abundance,d_gene,j_gene,CDR3aa,CDR3nt
TRBV7-9,once,TRBD1,TRBJ2-7,CASSLKPGQGYYEQYF,TGTGCCAGCAGCCTCAAGCCGGGACAGGGATACTACGAGCAGTACTTC
TRBV4-3,.,.,TRBJ1-2,CASSQDGSSAYGYTF,TGCGCCAGCAGCCAAGATGGGTCGTCAGCCTATGGCTACACCTTC
TRBV19,.,TRBD1,TRBJ1-1,CASSIGTGPNTEAFF,TGTGCCAGTAGTATAGGGACAGGCCCGAACACTGAAGCTTTCTTT
TRBV28,.,.,TRBJ1-3,CASSLPPLGNTIYF,TGTGCCAGCAGCCTACCCCCCCTGGGAAACACCATATATTTT
TRBV10-3,.,.,TRBJ2-2,CAISDWGAPNTGELFF,TGTGCCATCAGTGATTGGGGGGCGCCTAACACCGGGGAGCTGTTTTTT
TRBV28,few,.,TRBJ2-4,CASSALSRALAKNIQYF,TGTGCCAGCAGTGCCTTGTCCAGGGCTCTAGCCAAAAACATTCAGTACTTC
TRBV6-5,few,.,TRBJ1-1,CASADRGAITEAFF,TGTGCCAGCGCCGATCGGGGGGCGATCACTGAAGCTTTCTTT
TRBV25-1,.,TRBD1,TRBJ1-3,CASSEGTGGVTIYF,TGTGCCAGCAGTGAAGGTACAGGGGGAGTCACCATATATTTT
TRBV30,.,TRBD1,TRBJ2-3,CASDRADTQYF,TGTGCCTCTGACAGGGCAGATACGCAGTATTTT
TRBV28,once,TRBD2,TRBJ2-7,CASSAGSRTSGGNSYEQYF,TGTGCCAGCAGTGCAGGGAGCCGGACTAGCGGGGGGAATTCCTACGAGCAGTACTTC
TRBV10-1,.,.,TRBJ2-2,CASSESGRGPGELFF,TGCGCCAGCAGTGAGTCAGGCCGCGGGCCGGGGGAGCTGTTTTTT
TRBV19,.,.,TRBJ2-5,CASSIHGDGETQYF,TGTGCCAGTAGTATACATGGGGACGGGGAGACCCAGTACTTC
TRBV19,.,TRBD1,TRBJ2-5,CASSDPNRGTYTYQETQYF,TGTGCCAGTAGTGACCCTAACAGGGGTACCTACACTTACCAAGAGACCCAGTACTTC
TRBV7-9,.,TRBD2,TRBJ2-1,CATTSGGTSEQFF,TGTGCCACGACTAGCGGGGGAACGAGTGAGCAGTTCTTC
TRBV5-6,.,TRBD1,TRBJ2-7,CASNQGQTYEQYF,TGTGCCAGCAACCAGGGACAGACCTACGAGCAGTACTTC
TRBV5-1,.,.,TRBJ2-7,CASSLDVAEQYF,TGCGCCAGCAGCTTGGACGTGGCAGAGCAGTACTTC
TRBV29-1,.,.,TRBJ2-3,CSATGPDTQYF,TGCAGCGCCACAGGGCCAGATACGCAGTATTTT
TRBV5-8,.,.,TRBJ1-1,CASSLRALNTEAFF,TGTGCCAGCAGCTTGAGAGCTCTGAACACTGAAGCTTTCTTT
TRBV9,.,.,TRBJ1-2,CASSTYRDNLYGYTF,TGTGCCAGCAGCACCTACCGGGACAACCTATATGGCTACACCTTC
TRBV7-9,.,.,TRBJ1-6,CASSLVEGNNSPLHF,TGTGCCAGCAGCTTAGTGGAGGGAAACAATTCACCCCTCCACTTT
TRBV5-4,once,TRBD2,TRBJ2-5,CASSLSLAVQETQYF,TGTGCCAGCAGCTTGAGTCTAGCGGTCCAAGAGACCCAGTACTTC
TRBV4-1,.,.,TRBJ1-1,CASSQGVLMGEMNTEAFF,TGCGCCAGCAGCCAAGGTGTCTTGATGGGGGAAATGAACACTGAAGCTTTCTTT
TRBV4-1,.,TRBD2,TRBJ2-1,CASSQGLAGYMGSEQFF,TGCGCCAGCAGCCAGGGTCTAGCGGGATACATGGGTTCGGAGCAGTTCTTC